The rows below give T cell receptor beta chains drawn from one sample of a study of OX40 agonist ivuxolimab in advanced cancers. The data were produced by immunoSEQ multiplex PCR, yet TCRdb's version contains in-frame clones alone and is incomplete. In the table there are fewer than 60,000 clones, 82% of which are singletons. Sequencing used CD4+ or CD8+ T cells sorted from blood, obtained in a trial of the OX40 agonist ivuxolimab. These receptors all stem from an adult with an advanced solid tumor such as melanoma, head and neck, liver or kidney cancer. CDR3s include the opening cysteine and the closing phenylalanine or tryptophan. Each record gives: D gene, clone size, V gene, CDR3 length, J gene, CDR3 protein, CDR3 DNA. A D gene is named only where the DNA matches it firmly. A row's size may be missing; if present it is once, few, many or a size class.

.,.,TRBV7-2,14,TRBJ2-5,CASSSRVWGETQYF,TGTGCCAGCAGCTCCAGGGTCTGGGGAGAGACCCAGTACTTC
TRBD1,.,TRBV28,14,TRBJ2-3,CASSRDRGTDTQYF,TGTGCCAGCAGCCGGGACAGGGGAACAGATACGCAGTATTTT
TRBD1,once,TRBV27,17,TRBJ1-1,CASSLLTGPGGNTEAFF,TGTGCCAGCAGTTTGTTGACAGGGCCGGGGGGGAACACTGAAGCTTTCTTT
.,.,TRBV19,14,TRBJ1-5,CASSDHSFNQPQHF,TGTGCCAGTAGTGATCACAGCTTTAATCAGCCCCAGCATTTT
TRBD1,once,TRBV6-1,13,TRBJ2-7,CASSGAFDRGEYF,TGTGCCAGCAGTGGTGCTTTCGACAGGGGTGAATACTTC
TRBD1,.,TRBV11-2,14,TRBJ2-7,CASRLQGAAYEQYF,TGTGCCAGCAGACTACAGGGGGCAGCCTACGAGCAGTACTTC
TRBD2,.,TRBV4-3,16,TRBJ2-3,CASSQRGGGPTDTQYF,TGCGCCAGCAGCCAACGGGGCGGGGGGCCCACAGATACGCAGTATTTT
TRBD1,.,TRBV28,14,TRBJ1-4,CASSQQGSVEKLFF,TGTGCCAGCAGTCAACAGGGGTCGGTTGAAAAACTGTTTTTT
TRBD1,.,TRBV28,14,TRBJ2-7,CASSNRDRVKEQYF,TGTGCCAGCAGTAACCGGGACAGGGTGAAGGAGCAGTACTTC
TRBD1,.,TRBV27,15,TRBJ1-2,CASSATGVQRDGYTF,TGTGCCAGCAGTGCGACAGGGGTCCAGAGGGATGGCTACACCTTC
.,once,TRBV23-1,14,TRBJ2-7,CASSQSFSRYEQYF,TGCGCCAGCAGTCAATCGTTCAGCCGCTACGAGCAGTACTTC
.,.,TRBV5-8,14,TRBJ2-3,CASTLGLSTDTQYF,TGTGCCAGCACCCTGGGATTGAGCACAGATACGCAGTATTTT
.,.,TRBV9,15,TRBJ1-4,CASSSLQGINEKLFF,TGTGCCAGCAGCTCGTTACAGGGAATTAATGAAAAACTGTTTTTT
.,.,TRBV28,16,TRBJ1-1,CASSPLGGYMNTEAFF,TGTGCCAGCAGTCCCCTTGGCGGATACATGAACACTGAAGCTTTCTTT
.,.,TRBV6-5,15,TRBJ1-3,CASTLSVASGNTIYF,TGTGCCAGCACCCTCTCAGTAGCCTCTGGAAACACCATATATTTT
TRBD1,.,TRBV11-2,14,TRBJ2-7,CASSLGQGAYEQYF,TGTGCCAGCAGCTTAGGGCAGGGGGCTTACGAGCAGTACTTC
TRBD1,.,TRBV29-1,12,TRBJ1-1,CSVQGASTEAFF,TGCAGCGTTCAGGGGGCGAGCACTGAAGCTTTCTTT
.,few,TRBV15,14,TRBJ2-3,CATSRDSRTDTQYF,TGTGCCACCAGCAGAGACAGCCGCACAGATACGCAGTATTTT
.,.,TRBV19,13,TRBJ1-3,CASSEQIGNTIYF,TGTGCCAGTAGTGAACAGATTGGAAACACCATATATTTT
.,.,TRBV6-5,14,TRBJ1-1,CASSRDPSGTEAFF,TGTGCCAGCTCTAGAGACCCCTCGGGCACTGAAGCTTTCTTT
TRBD2,.,TRBV11-1,19,TRBJ2-3,CASSHSGTSGSRSTDTQYF,TGTGCCAGCAGCCACTCCGGGACTAGCGGGAGCAGGAGCACAGATACGCAGTATTTT
.,.,TRBV7-3,13,TRBJ2-5,CASSPGSQETQYF,TGTGCCAGCAGCCCCGGGAGCCAAGAGACCCAGTACTTC
TRBD1,.,TRBV7-2,16,TRBJ1-6,CASSSYRTGRDSPLHF,TGTGCCAGCAGCTCTTACCGGACAGGAAGGGATTCACCCCTCCACTTT
.,.,TRBV28,15,TRBJ1-4,CASSSPRKGPEKLFF,TGTGCCAGCAGTTCACCCCGAAAGGGACCCGAAAAACTGTTTTTT
.,.,TRBV29-1,14,TRBJ1-1,CSVEAGQMNTEAFF,TGCAGCGTTGAAGCGGGACAAATGAACACTGAAGCTTTCTTT
.,many,TRBV30,12,TRBJ2-7,CAWGGRGYEQYF,TGTGCCTGGGGTGGCAGGGGCTACGAGCAGTACTTC
.,.,TRBV29-1,13,TRBJ1-1,CSVGTVLNTEAFF,TGCAGCGTTGGGACAGTTCTGAACACTGAAGCTTTCTTT
.,.,TRBV28,16,TRBJ1-1,CASRPRRDKLRTEAFF,TGTGCCAGCAGGCCTCGCCGGGACAAATTGAGGACTGAAGCTTTCTTT
.,.,TRBV27,15,TRBJ2-1,CASSLRISSYNEQFF,TGTGCCAGCAGTTTAAGGATTAGCTCCTACAATGAGCAGTTCTTC
TRBD1,.,TRBV5-4,16,TRBJ2-4,CASSPSPGTGKNIQYF,TGTGCCAGCAGCCCCTCCCCCGGGACAGGGAAGAACATTCAGTACTTC
.,few,TRBV6-6,10,TRBJ2-7,CAVGDWEQYF,TGTGCGGTGGGGGACTGGGAGCAGTACTTC
TRBD2,.,TRBV5-6,14,TRBJ2-2,CASSFLAGGEELFF,TGTGCCAGCAGCTTCTTAGCGGGGGGCGAGGAGCTGTTTTTT
.,.,TRBV7-2,15,TRBJ1-1,CASSLDSTGNTEAFF,TGTGCCAGCAGCTTAGATAGTACAGGGAACACTGAAGCTTTCTTT
.,once,TRBV19,11,TRBJ1-1,CASSIRREAFF,TGTGCCAGTAGTATACGGCGCGAAGCTTTCTTT
TRBD1,.,TRBV6-6,15,TRBJ1-4,CASSYGTGPNEKLFF,TGTGCCAGCAGTTACGGGACAGGGCCTAATGAAAAACTGTTTTTT
TRBD1,.,TRBV6-5,15,TRBJ2-7,CASSSKTGNLYEQYF,TGTGCCAGCAGTTCAAAGACAGGGAATCTCTACGAGCAGTACTTC
TRBD2,.,TRBV6-1,17,TRBJ2-7,CASSGGGMGHWTYEQYF,TGTGCCAGCAGTGGCGGGGGGATGGGACACTGGACCTACGAGCAGTACTTC